The clone carrying this T cell receptor (beta chain) has a single count. In the study's own analysis: By means of reference gene primer amplification, nucleated cell counts were estimated. Sequencing was performed with immunoSEQ multiplex PCR; in TCRdb, only in-frame clones are kept and a portion is missing. V, J and clone size are taken as reported in that table, and D and trimming were inferred from the DNA itself. There are about 70,000 clones in the sample; about four fifths occur only once, and just under 6.5% lies in the top ten. The CDR3 sequence is 17 residues long. V was pared by 5 bases and J by 3 bases, with 16 bases of the junction left unmatched. Germline V gene lookup returns CDR1 MRHNA and CDR2 SNTAGT. The data belong to a study of blood T cell repertoires in COVID-19. Study overall: Acute-phase and convalescent COVID-19 samples originated in the United States, Italy and Spain. PBMCs, B-cell-depleted T cells, or T cells provided the cDNA or gDNA that made up the material.

The sample was peripheral blood. This TCR was recovered from a woman aged 55-69 years with acute or convalescent COVID-19. The chain uses TRBV6-4 and TRBJ2-7, with TRBD1 identical over 7 bases. CDR3 amino acids: CASSPRHPQGVCYEQYF. The CDR3 DNA is TGTGCCAGCAGTCCCCGGCACCCCCAGGGGGTATGCTACGAGCAGTACTTC.